Below are 29 T cell receptor beta chains sequenced from a single sample in a study of cytomegalovirus exposure and HLA in healthy donors. The PCR ran on 60 Vbeta and 13 Jbeta primers. Profiled with immunoSEQ multiplex PCR; TCRdb holds only in-frame clones, not every one. The profile shows about 160,000 clones, roughly 84% of them singletons. Sequencing was carried out using PBMCs. These receptors originate from a young man in good health and CMV-seropositive.

Remarks on this clone: The sample contains more than one DNA sequence encoding this CDR3. This chain connects TRBV5-1 to TRBJ2-5; 11 bases are a match to TRBD1. After removal of 0 bases from V and 4 bases from J, the junction contained 2 bases not matched to a gene. The CDR3 has 15 residues. Germline values: CDR1 SGHRS, CDR2 YFSETQ. The DNA for the CDR3 is TGCGCCAGCAGCTTGGCGGGGACAGGGGGAGAGACCCAGTACTTC. It translates to CASSLAGTGGETQYF.

V is TRBV7-6 and J is TRBJ2-1; 8 positions agree with TRBD1. From germline, CDR1 is SGHVS and CDR2 FNYEAQ. V gave up 2 bases and J gave up 9 bases; unmatched junction bases: 6. This CDR3 region has 14 residues. For the CDR3, the DNA is TGTGCCAGCAGCTTAACCGGGACAGGTGGTGAGCAGTTCTTC. The encoded protein is CASSLTGTGGEQFF.

This chain connects TRBV29-1 to TRBJ1-2; D is ambiguous. V was cut by 6 bases and J by 8 bases, with 16 bases left in between. The length of the CDR3 is 12 residues. CDR1 is SQVTM, CDR2 ANQGSEA, per germline. In nucleotides, the CDR3 is TGCAGCGTGAGTGGAGCCTCCCTGGGCTACACCTTC. It codes for CSVSGASLGYTF.

The genes are TRBV7-2 and TRBJ2-1, with D tentatively TRBD2 (5 bases). Germline V gene sequence: CDR1 SGHTA, CDR2 FQGNSA. The CDR3 contains 15 residues. Trimming took off 5 bases at V and 0 bases at J, with 11 bases between the two ends. In nucleotides, the CDR3 is TGTGCCAGCAGCCTTGGACTGAGCTCCTACAATGAGCAGTTCTTC. Its translation: CASSLGLSSYNEQFF.

V and J are TRBV5-4 and TRBJ2-7; a possible D gene is TRBD1 (6 bases). The V gene's germline CDR1 is SGHNT and CDR2 YYREEE (reference sequence). There are 13 residues in the CDR3. V was pared by 2 bases and J by 2 bases, with 8 bases between. In nucleotides, the CDR3 is TGTGCCAGCAGCTTAACAGGGACCTACGAGCAGTACTTC. This codes for CASSLTGTYEQYF.

This clone came up once. Other DNA sequences in this specimen translate into the identical CDR3. V gene TRBV5-1 combines with J gene TRBJ1-3; a possible D gene is TRBD1 (5 bases). V was clipped by 2 bases and J by 0 bases, with 9 bases between them. This CDR3 spans 15 amino acids. Germline CDR1 reads SGHRS; CDR2 reads YFSETQ. This CDR3 is CASSFDGGSGNTIYF. CDR3 bases: TGCGCCAGCAGCTTCGACGGGGGCTCTGGAAACACCATATATTTT.

The V gene is TRBV9, the J gene TRBJ2-5, with TRBD2 identical over 7 bases. Per the germline V gene, CDR1 is SGDLS and CDR2 is YYNGEE. The V and J ends lost 7 bases and 2 bases, in that order; junction bases with no gene match: 17. There are 17 residues in the CDR3. This chain's CDR3 is CASALGHSPGGQETQYF. The CDR3 nucleotides read TGTGCCAGCGCCCTCGGCCATTCACCCGGGGGGCAAGAGACCCAGTACTTC.

The rearrangement links TRBV14 to TRBJ2-1; tentative D call: TRBD2 (7 bases). V shed 6 bases and J shed 1 base, with 10 bases lying between them. Germline V gene lookup returns CDR1 SGHDN and CDR2 FVKESK. CDR3 length: 14 amino acids. CDR3 nucleotide sequence: TGTGCCAGCAGTCGGGGGGCATCCTACAATGAGCAGTTCTTC. This encodes CASSRGASYNEQFF.

V is TRBV29-1 and J is TRBJ1-3; a possible D gene is TRBD1 (6 bases). Germline V gene lookup returns CDR1 SQVTM and CDR2 ANQGSEA. V dropped 0 bases and J dropped 0 bases, with 9 bases sitting between them. The CDR3 has 15 residues. CDR3 region: CSVEDRGPSGNTIYF. Here the CDR3 DNA reads TGCAGCGTTGAAGACAGGGGACCCTCTGGAAACACCATATATTTT.

The genes are TRBV5-6 and TRBJ1-1; 9 nucleotides agree with TRBD1. Germline CDR1 reads SGHDT; CDR2 reads YYEEEE. Losses at the gene ends were 0 bases for V and 2 bases for J; bases not matched to a gene: 5. This CDR3 is built from 16 residues. The CDR3 region has the DNA TGTGCCAGCAGCTTGGACAGGGGGCGTGATAACACTGAAGCTTTCTTT. Its protein product is CASSLDRGRDNTEAFF.

The chain uses TRBV9 and TRBJ1-1, with D possibly matching TRBD1 (5 bases). This CDR3 is 13 amino acids long. Per the germline V gene, CDR1 is SGDLS and CDR2 is YYNGEE. Trimming removed 4 bases at V and 3 bases at J, with 10 bases between. Here the CDR3 reads CASSRQGDTEAFF. CDR3 in DNA: TGTGCCAGCAGCCGTCAAGGGGACACTGAAGCTTTCTTT.

Only one count was recorded for this clone. The chain combines TRBV6-1 with TRBJ1-1, with D perhaps TRBD1 (6 bases). CDR3 length: 15 amino acids. Trimming stripped 1 base from V and 0 bases from J, with 9 bases between. From germline, CDR1 is MNHNS and CDR2 SASEGT. The chain's CDR3 is CASSEVGQMNTEAFF. The CDR3 region has the DNA TGTGCCAGCAGTGAAGTCGGACAGATGAACACTGAAGCTTTCTTT.

This chain links TRBV19 with TRBJ2-7, with D tentatively TRBD1 (5 bases). The CDR3 runs to 14 residues. The V gene lost 6 bases and the J gene lost 0 bases, with 12 bases spanning the gap. Germline V gene data show CDR1 as LNHDA and CDR2 as SQIVND (reference sequence). CDR3 sequence reads: CASSRQPPSYEQYF. Written as DNA, the CDR3 is TGTGCCAGTAGCCGACAGCCACCCTCCTACGAGCAGTACTTC.

This chain links TRBV2 with TRBJ2-1; no reliable D call. The V gene's germline CDR1 is SNHLY and CDR2 FYNNEI. The germline V and J ends were trimmed by 8 bases and 0 bases, with 11 bases remaining between them. The CDR3 runs to 14 residues. CDR3 protein: CASLDRSSYNEQFF. The DNA for the CDR3 is TGTGCCAGCCTCGACCGGAGCTCCTACAATGAGCAGTTCTTC.

Regarding this clone: A read error may produce the germline difference seen at one junction end. The chain has TRBV6-5 and TRBJ1-2; TRBD1 is a possible D gene (5 bases). Germline loops: CDR1 MNHEY, CDR2 SVGAGI. The CDR3 is 12 amino acids. The CDR3 here is CASSYSTGETAF. In DNA form, the CDR3 reads TGTGCCAGCAGTTACTCGACGGGGGAAACGGCCTTC.

This chain uses TRBV10-3 with TRBJ2-2; D ambiguous. Trimming took off 3 bases at V and 6 bases at J, with 14 bases between the two ends. The CDR3 length is 15 residues. Germline V gene lookup returns CDR1 ENHRY and CDR2 SYGVKD. This CDR3 is CAISDGLATAGELFF. The CDR3 DNA reads TGTGCCATCAGTGACGGATTGGCTACAGCCGGGGAGCTGTTTTTT.

This chain joins TRBV30 and TRBJ1-2, with a tentative D call TRBD1 (6 bases). CDR1 is GTSNPN and CDR2 is SVGIG in the germline V gene (reference sequence). The CDR3 is 15 residues long. V lost 2 bases, J lost 4 bases, and 17 bases lay in between. The CDR3 coding sequence is TGTGCCTGGAGTAGGCGGGGGGCAGGCTCCTATGGCTACACCTTC. Encoded protein: CAWSRRGAGSYGYTF.

V is TRBV7-6 and J is TRBJ2-1; 8 bases map to TRBD2. Germline CDR1 and CDR2: SGHVS and FNYEAQ. V lost 0 bases and J lost 0; bases outside the gene matches: 1. This CDR3 has 16 amino acids. This CDR3 reads CASSLARGGSYNEQFF. The CDR3, as DNA: TGTGCCAGCAGCTTAGCACGGGGGGGCTCCTACAATGAGCAGTTCTTC.

The chain recombines TRBV7-2 with TRBJ2-5; 7 positions match TRBD2. V gave up 5 bases and J gave up 2 bases; unmatched junction bases: 8. The CDR3 extends over 15 amino acids. CDR1 SGHTA and CDR2 FQGNSA come from the germline V gene. CDR3 residues: CASSPMGGIQETQYF. The CDR3, as DNA: TGTGCCAGCAGCCCGATGGGGGGGATACAAGAGACCCAGTACTTC.

The rearrangement links TRBV12-1 to TRBJ2-4; TRBD1 is taken as the D call from the table, unchecked against the DNA. TRBV12-1 is a recognized pseudogene. The CDR3 totals 16 residues. CDR3 coding DNA: TGTGCCAGGTGGGCGTTCTTTCTTCTAGCCAAAAACATTCAGTACTTC. Its protein product is CARWAFFLLAKNIQYF.

This chain's CDR3 is CASSTYGQVPQHF. CDR3 nucleotide sequence: TGTGCCAGTAGTACTTACGGACAGGTGCCCCAGCATTTT. The V and J genes are TRBV19 and TRBJ1-5; 7 positions agree with TRBD1. This CDR3 spans 13 amino acids. The germline V gene encodes CDR1 LNHDA and CDR2 SQIVND (reference sequence). Trimming took 4 bases from V and 9 from J; bases not matched to a gene: 6.

This chain uses TRBV7-2 with TRBJ2-1; a possible D gene is TRBD2 (5 bases). Germline CDR1 is SGHTA and CDR2 is FQGNSA. V was pared by 1 base and J by 5 bases, with 9 bases between. This CDR3 is 14 amino acids long. The CDR3 sequence: CASSLDPGNNEQFF. The CDR3 bases are TGTGCCAGCAGCTTAGATCCGGGGAACAATGAGCAGTTCTTC.

In its sample, this clone was seen a few times. This chain uses TRBV5-4 with TRBJ2-5, with a weak D call TRBD2 (7 bases). CDR1 is SGHNT and CDR2 is YYREEE in the germline V gene (reference sequence). V was cut by 3 bases and J by 5 bases, with 14 bases left in between. This CDR3 is built from 14 residues. The CDR3 loop is CASSSPRGAETQYF. The CDR3 DNA is TGTGCCAGCAGCTCCCCCCGGGGGGCGGAGACCCAGTACTTC.

This chain joins TRBV7-3 and TRBJ2-7, with D unresolved. Germline V CDR1 and CDR2: SGHTA, FQGTGA. The V gene lost 2 bases and the J gene lost 2 bases, with 10 bases spanning the gap. CDR3 length: 14 residues. The CDR3 sequence is CASSLGTSPYEQYF. CDR3 nucleotides: TGTGCCAGCAGCTTAGGTACGAGTCCCTACGAGCAGTACTTC. The variable domain in full, with the rest retrieved from reference TRBV7-3 and TRBJ2-7, is GAGVSQTPSNKVTEKGKYVELRCDPISGHTALYWYRQSLGQGPEFLIYFQGTGAADDSGLPNDRFFAVRPEGSVSTLKIQRTERGDSAVYLCASSLGTSPYEQYFGPGTRLTVT.

V usage is TRBV27 and J usage is TRBJ2-5; 7 bases are shared with TRBD2. The germline V gene encodes CDR1 MNHEY and CDR2 SMNVEV (reference sequence). With V trimmed by 2 bases and J by 5 bases, 8 bases remained unmatched. There are 15 residues in the CDR3. The CDR3 DNA follows: TGTGCCAGCAGTTTAGGGGGGAGGGGAGGCGAGACCCAGTACTTC. This gives the protein CASSLGGRGGETQYF.

As concerns this clone: The sample holds other DNA sequences that translate to the same CDR3. This rearrangement joins TRBV6-1 to TRBJ2-7; 7 bases align to TRBD1. Germline V gene sequence: CDR1 MNHNS, CDR2 SASEGT. Losses at the gene ends were 2 bases for V and 3 bases for J; bases not matched to a gene: 4. The length of the CDR3 is 14 residues. The CDR3 region has the DNA TGTGCCAGCAGTGAACTCCGGGACAGCTACGAGCAGTACTTC. Protein: CASSELRDSYEQYF.

This rearrangement joins TRBV5-1 to TRBJ2-1; D ambiguous. The V end lost 5 bases, the J end lost 8 bases, and 14 bases lay between the germline ends. This CDR3 is built from 13 residues. In germline, CDR1 is SGHRS, CDR2 YFSETQ. In nucleotides, the CDR3 is TGCGCCAGCAGTAGCTCTCGGAGAGATGAGCAGTTCTTC. It encodes CASSSSRRDEQFF.

The J gene is TRBJ2-2, the V gene TRBV7-6, with 8 bases fitting TRBD1. The trim removed 1 base at V and 4 bases at J, leaving 11 bases unmatched. Germline CDR1 reads SGHVS; CDR2 reads FNYEAQ. This CDR3 is 18 amino acids long. The CDR3 loop reads CASSLETGTGLPTGELFF. The CDR3 nucleotides read TGTGCCAGCAGCTTAGAAACCGGGACAGGCCTTCCCACCGGGGAGCTGTTTTTT.

The chain carries TRBV7-9 and TRBJ2-1; possible D gene TRBD2, 5 bases. The V and J ends lost 4 bases and 5 bases respectively, with 15 bases between them. There are 15 residues in the CDR3. CDR1 is SEHNR, CDR2 FQNEAQ, per germline (reference sequence). For the CDR3, the DNA is TGTGCCAGCAGCTCCCCGTGGGCGGGTAACAATGAGCAGTTCTTC. Translating gives CASSSPWAGNNEQFF. The full variable domain, with the rest looked up from reference TRBV7-9 and TRBJ2-1, is DTGVSQNPRHKITKRGQNVTFRCDPISEHNRLYWYRQTLGQGPEFLTYFQNEAQLEKSRLLSDRFSAERPKGSFSTLEIQRTEQGDSAMYLCASSSPWAGNNEQFFGPGTRLTVL.